A selection of T cell receptor beta chains follows, all from one sample in a study of blood T cell repertoires in COVID-19. Using immunoSEQ multiplex PCR, the repertoire was profiled, and TCRdb retains in-frame clones only, with some absent. The data hold about 310,000 clones, with about 89% observed a single time. The sample taken for sequencing was PBMCs or T cells enriched from blood (not recorded which). The source is a man aged 60-69 years who had recovered from COVID-19. Each CDR3 is given with its conserved first and last residue. The D gene is left open where the match is weak. The size of a clone is reported for some rows only, either as once, few or many, or as a class for expanded clones.

NA	NA	TRBV28	TRBJ1-5	TGTGCCAGCAGTTTAACAAATCAGCCCCAGCATTTT	CASSLTNQPQHF
NA	TRBD2	TRBV5-8	TRBJ2-2	TGTGCCAGCAGTGCTAGCGGGAGTTTCGACACCGGGGAGCTGTTTTTT	CASSASGSFDTGELFF
NA	NA	TRBV15	TRBJ2-1	TGTGCCACCAGCAGGAACCTAGCGAAGGGTCAGAATGAGCAGTTCTTC	CATSRNLAKGQNEQFF
NA	NA	TRBV6-5	TRBJ2-1	TGTGCCAGCAGTTACTCGTCATCTAGCAGCTACAATGAGCAGTTCTTC	CASSYSSSSSYNEQFF
once	TRBD1	TRBV7-2	TRBJ2-7	TGTGCCAGCAGCCCCGGGACAGGGGGCATCGAGCAGTACTTC	CASSPGTGGIEQYF
once	TRBD2	TRBV24-1	TRBJ2-7	TGTGCCACCAGTGACTCCGTGGTTCTTAGCGGGAGGGCCCTAGAGAACGAGCAGTACTTC	CATSDSVVLSGRALENEQYF
NA	NA	TRBV4-2	TRBJ2-2	TGTGCCAGCAGCCAAGGGCATCTGTTCGCGAACACCGGGGAGCTGTTTTTT	CASSQGHLFANTGELFF
once	TRBD1	TRBV7-2	TRBJ2-5	TGTGCCAGCAGCTTATTGGGCAGGGGGCTGGAGACCCAGTACTTC	CASSLLGRGLETQYF
NA	NA	TRBV7-2	TRBJ2-1	TGTGCCAGCAGCTTAACCGGGAGCTCCTACAATGAGCAGTTCTTC	CASSLTGSSYNEQFF
NA	TRBD2	TRBV2	TRBJ2-7	TGTGCCAGCAGTGAAAGCGGGGGGCTCCACGAGCAGTACTTC	CASSESGGLHEQYF
NA	TRBD1	TRBV27	TRBJ2-3	TGTGCCAGCACCTCGACAGGGCTCATCCATTCTAGCACAGATACGCAGTATTTT	CASTSTGLIHSSTDTQYF
NA	NA	TRBV28	TRBJ1-2	TGTGCCAGCAGTCCAAACTTAAACTATGGCTACACCTTC	CASSPNLNYGYTF
NA	TRBD2	TRBV19	TRBJ2-1	TGTGCCAGTACGACTAGCGGGAGGGCCCTTGAGCAGTTCTTC	CASTTSGRALEQFF
NA	NA	TRBV6-5	TRBJ1-4	TGTGCCAGCACCCCAACAGGAACATTCAAAAAACTGTTTTTT	CASTPTGTFKKLFF
NA	NA	TRBV11-2	TRBJ2-1	TGTGCCAGCAGCGTAGACGGTACCTCCTACAATGAGCAGTTCTTC	CASSVDGTSYNEQFF
NA	TRBD2	TRBV7-2	TRBJ2-1	TGTGCCAGCAGCTCGGGACTAGCGGGAATCGATGAGCAGTTCTTC	CASSSGLAGIDEQFF
NA	TRBD2	TRBV28	TRBJ2-7	TGTGCCAGCAGCAAGATACTAGCGGGAGTGGGTGAGCAGTACTTC	CASSKILAGVGEQYF
once	TRBD1	TRBV4-2	TRBJ1-5	TGTGCCAGCAGCTTATCCGGGACAGGGGCAGGCAATCAGCCCCAGCATTTT	CASSLSGTGAGNQPQHF
once	NA	TRBV2	TRBJ2-5	TGTGCCAGCAGTGATTTAACGGGGGCAGGGGGGACCCAGTACTTC	CASSDLTGAGGTQYF
NA	NA	TRBV5-1	TRBJ1-1	TGCGCCAGCACACAGGGCTTGAACACTGAAGCTTTCTTT	CASTQGLNTEAFF
NA	TRBD1	TRBV6-4	TRBJ2-2	TGTGCCAGTGGACAGGGTACGAACACCGGGGAGCTGTTTTTT	CASGQGTNTGELFF
NA	TRBD2	TRBV29-1	TRBJ2-5	TGCAGCGTCCGCCGGACTAGCGGGATTGGGGAGACCCAGTACTTC	CSVRRTSGIGETQYF
once	NA	TRBV6-5	TRBJ2-1	TGTGCCAGCAGTTACAACCGACTAAGAGATGAGCAGTTCTTC	CASSYNRLRDEQFF
NA	NA	TRBV28	TRBJ2-7	TGTGCCAGCACTAACTCTACGAACCGCAGGGCGGGGTACGAGCAGTACTTC	CASTNSTNRRAGYEQYF
NA	TRBD1	TRBV19	TRBJ1-5	TGTGCCAGTAGTTCCCGGGACAGGGGGCTCAATCAGCCCCAGCATTTT	CASSSRDRGLNQPQHF
NA	TRBD2	TRBV7-8	TRBJ2-7	TGTGCCAGCAGCTTAGCGGGAGGGCTTGACCCACACGAGCAGTACTTC	CASSLAGGLDPHEQYF
NA	NA	TRBV28	TRBJ1-1	TGTGCCAGCAGTTCCGCTGAAGCTTTCTTT	CASSSAEAFF
few	TRBD1	TRBV19	TRBJ2-7	TGTGCCAGTAGTATGGGGGGACAGGGTTTCAACGAGCAGTACTTC	CASSMGGQGFNEQYF
few	NA	TRBV24-1	TRBJ2-1	TGTGCCACCAGTGACAACAGGGTGGTGGGGTGGAATGAGCAGTTCTTC	CATSDNRVVGWNEQFF
NA	NA	TRBV28	TRBJ2-1	TGTGCCAGCAGTGAGGATACTTTATCCAATGAGCAGTTCTTC	CASSEDTLSNEQFF
once	TRBD2	TRBV19	TRBJ2-1	TGTGCCAGTAGTATTGAGGCTAGCGGGAGCCGTGAGCAGTTCTTC	CASSIEASGSREQFF
NA	TRBD1	TRBV27	TRBJ2-7	TGTGCCAGCAGTTCGGCCGGGACAGGGGGCTCCTACGAGCAGTACTTC	CASSSAGTGGSYEQYF
NA	NA	TRBV4-1	TRBJ1-4	TGCGCCAGCAGCCAGATAGGGGAGGCCTGGGATGAAAAACTGTTTTTT	CASSQIGEAWDEKLFF
NA	TRBD2	TRBV14	TRBJ2-1	TGTGCCAGCAGCCAAGGGGGGAGCGGGATGCTGACCTACAATGAGCAGTTCTTC	CASSQGGSGMLTYNEQFF
NA	NA	TRBV7-2	TRBJ2-7	TGTGCCAGCAGCTTCAGACAGGGACTAGACGAGCAGTACTTC	CASSFRQGLDEQYF
once	TRBD2	TRBV24-1	TRBJ2-3	TGTGCCACCAGTGATTCTACTAGCGGATTCACAGATACGCAGTATTTT	CATSDSTSGFTDTQYF
NA	TRBD2	TRBV7-2	TRBJ2-7	TGTGCCAGCAGCCCCGCAGCGGGGAAATACGAGCAGTACTTC	CASSPAAGKYEQYF
NA	NA	TRBV20-1	TRBJ2-3	TGCAGTGCTGGGCTCTCCCATACGCAGTATTTT	CSAGLSHTQYF
NA	NA	TRBV19	TRBJ2-3	TGTGCCAGTAGTATAGTACCCGGAGATACGCAGTATTTT	CASSIVPGDTQYF
NA	NA	TRBV3-1/TRBV3-2	TRBJ2-1	TGTGCCAGCAGCCAAGATGCGCGTGAGCAGTTCTTC	CASSQDAREQFF